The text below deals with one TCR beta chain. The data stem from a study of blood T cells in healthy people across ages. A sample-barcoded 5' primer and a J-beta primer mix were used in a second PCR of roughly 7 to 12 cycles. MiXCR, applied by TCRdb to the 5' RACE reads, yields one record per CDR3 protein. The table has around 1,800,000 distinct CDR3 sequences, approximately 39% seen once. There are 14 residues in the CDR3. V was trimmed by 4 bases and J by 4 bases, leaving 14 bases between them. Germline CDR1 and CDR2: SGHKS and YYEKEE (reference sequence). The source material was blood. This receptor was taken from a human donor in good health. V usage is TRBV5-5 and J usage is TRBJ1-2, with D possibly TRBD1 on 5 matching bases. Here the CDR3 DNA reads TGTGCCAGCAGCCGTGTCACCGGGGCCTATGGCTACACCTTC. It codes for CASSRVTGAYGYTF. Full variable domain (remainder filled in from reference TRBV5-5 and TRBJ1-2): DAGVTQSPTHLIKTRGQQVTLRCSPISGHKSVSWYQQVLGQGPQFIFQYYEKEERGRGNFPDRFSARQFPNYSSELNVNALLLGDSALYLCASSRVTGAYGYTFGSGTRLTVV.